The rows below give T cell receptor beta chains drawn from one sample of a study of blood T cell repertoires in COVID-19. The method was immunoSEQ multiplex PCR; TCRdb's version includes in-frame clones alone and lacks a portion of them. Altogether 15,000 to 20,000 clones are present, roughly 89% being singletons, with the ten largest covering 10% to 15%. The specimen was peripheral blood. Receptor source: a man aged 60 to 75 with active COVID-19. Each CDR3 is given with its conserved first and last residue.

v_call cdr3_aa
TRBV19 CASTGQATDTQYF
TRBV7-2 CASSYGGTEAFF
TRBV6-5 CATVRDSYGYTF
TRBV6-6 CASRDRVPQETQYF
TRBV4-2 CASSQSGLDSTDTQYF
TRBV11-3 CASSLNRGGGYTF
TRBV5-1 CASSLGHRDVYEQYF
TRBV29-1 CSVASGGQLISYEQYF
TRBV5-1 CASSSSATSGYEQYF
TRBV29-1 CSVKGQGQNEKLFF
TRBV7-9 CASSLAGRNTEAFF
TRBV29-1 CSVEGFQGYEQFF
TRBV7-8 CASSPYSPTYEQYF